This T cell receptor (beta chain) was captured by sequencing in a study of CD8 T cells in ankylosing spondylitis. By quantitative 5'-RACE with molecular barcodes, the TCR beta libraries were made. TCRdb reprocessed the 5' RACE reads via MiXCR and lists one record per CDR3 protein. The sample lists roughly 300,000 distinct CDR3 sequences; 7% to 9% were seen once. This CDR3 region has 17 residues. Germline CDR1 reads SGHRS; CDR2 reads YFSETQ. Trimming cost V 4 bases and J 0 bases; bases outside gene matches: 12. With respect to this clonotype: What it recognizes is unknown.

Study-level findings and limits: Roughly eight highly homologous variants made up a TCR beta motif that seemed to typify ankylosing spondylitis blood. Both synovial fluid and blood in reactive arthritis had previously been reported to carry some motif variants. The authors found the disease-linked clones to be CD8+ and relatively rare in peripheral blood. Significant enrichment of disease-linked clones was reported in matched ankylosing spondylitis synovial fluid.

The chain carries TRBV5-1 and TRBJ2-7; 8 bases fit TRBD2. This receptor was obtained from a male donor with ankylosing spondylitis. What was sequenced was blood, either unsorted or a sorted T cell fraction (not recorded which). The DNA of the CDR3 is TGCGCCAGCAGCCCGGCGGAAGTAGCGGGGAGCTCCTACGAGCAGTACTTC. This sequence encodes CASSPAEVAGSSYEQYF.